The rows below give T cell receptor beta chains drawn from one sample of a study of T-cell reconstitution after alpha-beta-depleted transplantation in children. TCRdb independently ran MiXCR on the PCR reads; one entry per CDR3 protein. The data hold about 440,000 distinct CDR3 sequences, with about 45% observed a single time. The sample in question was PBMCs, obtained before TCRalphabeta/CD19-depleted stem cell transplant. The source of these receptors is a girl between 2 and 10 years old with aplastic anemia, due to receive a stem cell transplant. The CDR3 runs from the conserved cysteine through the conserved F or W. The order of the fields is J gene, V gene, D gene, clone size, CDR3 protein, CDR3 DNA. A D gene is named only where the DNA matches it firmly. For some rows the clone size is stated as once, few or many, or as a class when expanded; others skip it.

TRBJ1-1 TRBV7-9 - - CASSTQGSAEAFF TGTGCCAGCAGCACTCAGGGTAGCGCTGAAGCTTTCTTT
TRBJ2-3 TRBV6-5 TRBD1 few CASRQGTDTQYF TGTGCCAGCCGACAGGGGACAGATACGCAGTATTTT
TRBJ2-7 TRBV20-1 TRBD2 - CSARDRLAVGAYEQYF TGCAGTGCTAGAGATCGACTAGCGGTGGGAGCCTACGAGCAGTACTTC
TRBJ1-6 TRBV12-3/TRBV12-4 TRBD1 - CASTGQEHNSPLHF TGTGCCAGCACTGGACAGGAACATAATTCACCCCTCCACTTT
TRBJ2-1 TRBV14 TRBD2 few CASSRQSGRFSSYNEQFF TGTGCCAGCAGCCGTCAAAGCGGGAGGTTCAGCTCCTACAATGAGCAGTTCTTC
TRBJ2-1 TRBV27 TRBD2 - CASSFRGPGGITGEQFF TGTGCCAGCAGTTTTAGAGGGCCGGGAGGGATCACTGGTGAGCAGTTCTTC
TRBJ1-5 TRBV12-3/TRBV12-4 - many CASSRTGRDQPQHF TGTGCCAGCAGTCGGACGGGGAGGGATCAGCCCCAGCATTTT
TRBJ1-1 TRBV5-1 TRBD1 - CASSRDSEAFF TGCGCCAGCAGCCGGGACAGTGAAGCTTTCTTT
TRBJ2-2 TRBV4-2 - few CASSQERSTGELFF TGTGCCAGCAGCCAAGAACGAAGCACCGGGGAGCTGTTTTTT
TRBJ1-5 TRBV7-9 - - CASSYANQPQHF TGTGCCAGCAGCTACGCAAATCAGCCCCAGCATTTT
TRBJ2-1 TRBV5-1 - - CASSLASGDYLYNEQFF TGCGCCAGCAGCTTGGCCTCAGGGGACTACCTCTACAATGAGCAGTTCTTC
TRBJ2-7 TRBV11-2 - - CASSPWAQSRASRNSYEQYF TGTGCCAGCAGCCCATGGGCCCAAAGTAGGGCTAGCCGCAACTCCTACGAGCAGTACTTC
TRBJ1-4 TRBV20-1 - many CSARDSEGVGEKLFF TGCAGTGCTAGAGATTCGGAAGGGGTGGGTGAAAAACTGTTTTTT
TRBJ2-3 TRBV3-1 TRBD2 - CASSPSGGAPDTQYF TGTGCCAGCAGCCCATCGGGAGGGGCCCCAGATACGCAGTATTTT
TRBJ2-1 TRBV29-1 - - CSVEGRQGPQNEQFF TGCAGCGTTGAAGGACGGCAGGGTCCCCAAAATGAGCAGTTCTTC
TRBJ2-3 TRBV12-3/TRBV12-4 - many CASSSGGRGDTQYF TGTGCCAGCAGTTCCGGGGGGAGGGGGGATACGCAGTATTTT
TRBJ1-5 TRBV7-2 - - CASRFRGGDNQPQHF TGTGCCAGCAGATTCAGGGGTGGGGACAATCAGCCCCAGCATTTT
TRBJ2-5 TRBV29-1 - many CSVGPGAGTQYF TGCAGCGTTGGGCCCGGCGCGGGGACCCAGTACTTC
TRBJ2-1 TRBV12-3/TRBV12-4 - many CASSRPSGYNEQFF TGTGCCAGCAGTCGTCCCAGCGGATACAATGAGCAGTTCTTC
TRBJ2-3 TRBV29-1 - once CSVVRTIGTDTQYF TGCAGCGTTGTTAGGACGATCGGCACAGATACGCAGTATTTT
TRBJ1-5 TRBV12-3/TRBV12-4 - few CASSSLRGGNQPQHF TGTGCCAGCAGTTCCCTTAGGGGGGGCAATCAGCCCCAGCATTTT
TRBJ2-3 TRBV20-1 TRBD2 - CSASRTSGGAWTDTQYF TGCAGTGCTAGTCGGACTAGCGGGGGGGCCTGGACAGATACGCAGTATTTT
TRBJ2-7 TRBV27 TRBD2 few CASRRLAGDPYEQYF TGTGCCAGCAGGAGACTAGCGGGAGACCCGTACGAGCAGTACTTC
TRBJ1-1 TRBV7-2 - many CASSLGGWGAGEAFF TGTGCCAGCAGCTTAGGGGGTTGGGGCGCGGGTGAAGCTTTCTTT
TRBJ1-1 TRBV27 - - CASSRNYVQGAPQEAFF TGTGCCAGCAGCCGTAATTACGTACAGGGAGCACCCCAGGAAGCTTTCTTT
TRBJ2-3 TRBV6-5 - - CASSYRRDSTDTQYF TGTGCCAGCAGTTACAGGCGGGATAGCACAGATACGCAGTATTTT
TRBJ1-6 TRBV12-3/TRBV12-4 - - CASRQQQDSPLHF TGTGCCAGCAGGCAACAGCAGGATTCACCCCTCCACTTT
TRBJ1-1 TRBV5-1 TRBD1 - CASSFDRDTEAFF TGCGCCAGCAGCTTTGACAGGGACACTGAAGCTTTCTTT
TRBJ1-4 TRBV27 - few CASSLVGPSNEKLFF TGTGCCAGCAGTTTAGTGGGACCGAGTAACGAAAAACTGTTTTTT
TRBJ2-2 TRBV15 TRBD1 - CATSRSRQGPTTGELFF TGTGCCACCAGCAGAAGCAGACAGGGTCCGACCACCGGGGAGCTGTTTTTT
TRBJ1-2 TRBV20-1 - - CSARSEAPFGGYTF TGCAGTGCTAGATCTGAAGCCCCCTTCGGAGGCTACACCTTC
TRBJ2-3 TRBV6-5 - - CASSYKRLAIGTDTQYF TGTGCCAGCAGTTATAAAAGGCTAGCTATTGGCACAGATACGCAGTATTTT
TRBJ2-3 TRBV4-2 TRBD1 - CASSKGDRGSTDTQYF TGTGCCAGCAGCAAAGGAGACAGGGGGTCCACAGATACGCAGTATTTT
TRBJ2-1 TRBV28 - few CASSFRAQYNEQFF TGTGCCAGCAGTTTCCGGGCTCAATACAATGAGCAGTTCTTC
TRBJ1-1 TRBV29-1 - - CSDRGQIEAFF TGCAGCGATCGAGGACAGATTGAAGCTTTCTTT
TRBJ1-1 TRBV12-5 - few CASGLVPPGRGANTEAFF TGTGCTAGTGGTTTGGTACCTCCAGGGCGTGGCGCGAACACTGAAGCTTTCTTT
TRBJ2-3 TRBV30 - - CAWSLLRATDTQYF TGTGCCTGGAGTCTGTTGAGGGCGACAGATACGCAGTATTTT
TRBJ1-3 TRBV3-1 - many CASSPSISGNTIYF TGTGCCAGCAGCCCTTCCATCTCTGGAAACACCATATATTTT
TRBJ1-2 TRBV7-2 - - CASSLSGAVGGYTF TGTGCCAGCAGCTTATCAGGGGCCGTCGGTGGCTACACCTTC
TRBJ2-1 TRBV7-9 - - CASSLGAYTYNEQFF TGTGCCAGCAGCTTAGGGGCCTATACCTACAATGAGCAGTTCTTC